This entry lists 9 T cell receptor beta chains sequenced from one sample in a study of control samples from healthy donors and cancer patients. Sequencing was performed with immunoSEQ multiplex PCR; in TCRdb, only in-frame clones are kept and a portion is missing. The repertoire holds tens of thousands of clones, approximately 89% seen once, with roughly 6% in the top ten. Sequencing was performed on PBMCs. The receptors originated from a man in his sixties with colorectal cancer.

The chain has TRBV5-6 and TRBJ1-1, with D possibly matching TRBD1 (6 bases). The germline V and J ends were trimmed by 0 bases and 4 bases, with 16 bases remaining between them. Germline CDR1 is SGHDT and CDR2 is YYEEEE. This CDR3 contains 16 residues. The CDR3 region is CASSLAGGGPGTEAFF. CDR3 coding DNA: TGTGCCAGCAGCTTGGCCGGCGGGGGGCCAGGCACTGAAGCTTTCTTT.

The V call is TRBV7-6, the J call TRBJ2-1; D might be TRBD2 (5 bases). Looked up from germline, CDR1 is SGHVS and CDR2 is FNYEAQ. The CDR3 covers 16 residues. V was shortened by 4 bases and J by 0 bases, with 13 bases between the two germline ends. The CDR3 is CASSSRLPSSYNEQFF. CDR3 nucleotide sequence: TGTGCCAGCAGCTCGCGACTACCCAGCTCCTACAATGAGCAGTTCTTC.

The chain is built from TRBV6-2 or TRBV6-3 and TRBJ1-1, with D uncertain. V lost 6 bases and J lost 1, with 21 bases in between. Germline lookup yields CDR1 MNHEY and CDR2 SVGEGT. The CDR3 sequence is 17 residues long. CDR3 region: CASSPTRLRLENTEAFF. The CDR3 coding sequence is TGTGCCAGCAGCCCAACACGTCTTAGACTGGAGAACACTGAAGCTTTCTTT.

This chain links TRBV9 with TRBJ1-6; D gene unclear. V lost 4 bases and J 0 bases, leaving 8 bases between the germline ends. The CDR3 spans 15 residues. Germline V gene sequence: CDR1 SGDLS, CDR2 YYNGEE. Here the CDR3 reads CASSPGVSYNSPLHF. The DNA for the CDR3 is TGTGCCAGCAGCCCAGGCGTCTCCTATAATTCACCCCTCCACTTT.

The J gene is TRBJ2-2, the V gene TRBV18; no definite D call. V gave up 2 bases and J gave up 5 bases, with 9 bases separating them. Germline loops: CDR1 KGHSH, CDR2 LQKENI. This CDR3 comprises 14 residues. CDR3 coding DNA: TGTGCCAGCTCACCAAATATTGTGACCGGGGAGCTGTTTTTT. Translation gives CASSPNIVTGELFF.

The CDR3: CASMGRQSNQPQHF. The CDR3 bases are TGTGCCAGCATGGGCAGGCAGAGCAATCAGCCCCAGCATTTT. This chain joins TRBV27 and TRBJ1-5; no reliable D call. Per the germline V gene, CDR1 is MNHEY and CDR2 is SMNVEV (reference sequence). V gave up 7 bases and J gave up 1 base, with 11 bases separating them. The length of the CDR3 is 14 residues.

The chain recombines TRBV6-5 with TRBJ1-6; D not certain. Germline CDR1 is MNHEY and CDR2 is SVGAGI. V was trimmed by 0 bases and J by 10 bases, leaving 7 bases between them. CDR3 length: 13 residues. CDR3 loop: CASSYSKRSPLHF. CDR3 coding DNA: TGTGCCAGCAGTTACTCGAAACGGTCACCCCTCCACTTT.

This clone was seen a single time. This sequence joins TRBV5-1 and TRBJ2-3, with a tentative D call TRBD1 (5 bases). The CDR3 is 15 residues long. V lost 4 bases and J lost 0, with 12 bases in between. Germline lookup yields CDR1 SGHRS and CDR2 YFSETQ. The CDR3 protein is CASSTTGRSTDTQYF. Written as DNA, the CDR3 is TGCGCCAGCAGCACTACAGGCCGGAGCACAGATACGCAGTATTTT.

V usage is TRBV6-5 and J usage is TRBJ1-6; no clear D. Trimming pared 0 bases from V and 8 bases from J, leaving 11 bases between. Germline loops: CDR1 MNHEY, CDR2 SVGAGI. CDR3 length: 15 amino acids. CDR3 bases: TGTGCCAGCAGTTACTCACGCAGTGGGGATTCACCCCTCCACTTT. It translates to CASSYSRSGDSPLHF.